This TCR beta chain is from a study of blood T cell repertoires in COVID-19. Study summary: Whether acute or convalescent, the COVID-19 samples came from the United States, Italy and Spain.

Per the germline V gene, CDR1 is LGHDT and CDR2 is YNNKEL (reference sequence). V was clipped by 0 bases and J by 4 bases, with 9 bases between them. The CDR3 contains 14 residues. Per the study methods: Scientists estimated how many nucleated cells there were by amplifying reference gene primers. The protocol was immunoSEQ multiplex PCR, while the TCRdb copy is restricted to in-frame clones and leaves out a portion. V and J calls and clone size are those listed in that table; D and trimming were worked out from the DNA. This sample carries 250,000 to 350,000 clones, 90% of them seen once, and the ten largest clones take 1.5% to 2%.

The sequence was obtained from a woman between 18 and 29 years old with acute COVID-19. Sequences were obtained from PBMCs or T cells enriched from blood (not recorded which). This sequence joins TRBV3-1 (or the pseudogene TRBV3-2) and TRBJ1-2; D is unclear. CDR3 in amino acids: CASSQDVRIYGYTF. Here the CDR3 DNA reads TGTGCCAGCAGCCAAGATGTCAGAATCTATGGCTACACCTTC.